These T cell receptor beta chains were read from a single sample in a study of siplizumab effects on memory and regulatory T cells. Sequenced by immunoSEQ multiplex PCR; TCRdb stores in-frame clones only, minus some. Among about 100,000 clones listed, approximately 92% were seen once. The sample taken for sequencing was CD4+ T cells sorted from blood. All receptors come from a human donor in good health. Some clones in this sample may be carry-over from other donors' samples. Both conserved end residues are part of each CDR3. Fields, in order: V gene, clone size, J gene, D gene, CDR3 DNA, CDR3 protein. A D gene is named only where the DNA matches it firmly. Clone size is not always given. Where it is, it says once, few, many or a class for expanded clones.

v_call: TRBV2; clone_size: NA; j_call: TRBJ2-1; d_call: NA; cdr3_nt: TGTGCCAGCACAGCTTTCTCCTACAATGAGCAGTTCTTC; cdr3_aa: CASTAFSYNEQFF
v_call: TRBV6-5; clone_size: NA; j_call: TRBJ2-7; d_call: NA; cdr3_nt: TGTGCCAGCAGGCGGCAGGCCTCCTACGAGCAGTACTTC; cdr3_aa: CASRRQASYEQYF
v_call: TRBV7-6; clone_size: NA; j_call: TRBJ2-4; d_call: NA; cdr3_nt: TGTGCCAGCAGCAACTTGCTGGGGGGATCGGCCAAAAACATTCAGTACTTC; cdr3_aa: CASSNLLGGSAKNIQYF
v_call: TRBV2; clone_size: NA; j_call: TRBJ1-6; d_call: TRBD1; cdr3_nt: TGTGCCAGCGGGGACAGGGGGCTCAATAATTCACCCCTCCACTTT; cdr3_aa: CASGDRGLNNSPLHF
v_call: TRBV9; clone_size: NA; j_call: TRBJ2-3; d_call: NA; cdr3_nt: TGTGCCAGCGGCCGGACTTCCCAGGGGACAGATACGCAGTATTTT; cdr3_aa: CASGRTSQGTDTQYF
v_call: TRBV28; clone_size: NA; j_call: TRBJ1-2; d_call: NA; cdr3_nt: TGTGCCAGCAGCCGGGGCTTCGCTGGTGGCTACACCTTC; cdr3_aa: CASSRGFAGGYTF
v_call: TRBV7-2; clone_size: once; j_call: TRBJ2-1; d_call: NA; cdr3_nt: TGTGCCAGCAGCTTTAGGGTATACAATGAGCAGTTCTTC; cdr3_aa: CASSFRVYNEQFF
v_call: TRBV19; clone_size: NA; j_call: TRBJ1-5; d_call: NA; cdr3_nt: TGTGCCAAAAATAGCAATCAGCCCCAGCATTTT; cdr3_aa: CAKNSNQPQHF
v_call: TRBV2; clone_size: NA; j_call: TRBJ2-1; d_call: NA; cdr3_nt: TGTGCCAGCAGTGAGGTCGGGCACGCTTCGTTCTTC; cdr3_aa: CASSEVGHASFF
v_call: TRBV25-1; clone_size: NA; j_call: TRBJ1-1; d_call: TRBD1; cdr3_nt: TGTGCCAGCAGTCACAGGGGGGCCCGAGAAGCTTTCTTT; cdr3_aa: CASSHRGAREAFF
v_call: TRBV7-9; clone_size: NA; j_call: TRBJ2-5; d_call: NA; cdr3_nt: TGTGCCAGCAGCCAACGTACAGGTGACCAAGAGACCCAGTACTTC; cdr3_aa: CASSQRTGDQETQYF
v_call: TRBV7-2; clone_size: NA; j_call: TRBJ2-7; d_call: NA; cdr3_nt: TGTGCCAGCAGCTTAAAGTCTAGTTACGAGCAGTACTTC; cdr3_aa: CASSLKSSYEQYF
v_call: TRBV28; clone_size: NA; j_call: TRBJ1-2; d_call: TRBD1; cdr3_nt: TGTGCCAGCAGTTTTGCAGGGGGCAACTATGGCTACACCTTC; cdr3_aa: CASSFAGGNYGYTF
v_call: TRBV27; clone_size: NA; j_call: TRBJ2-7; d_call: TRBD1; cdr3_nt: TGTGCCAGCAGTTTTCGACAGGGGATCTACGAGCAGTACTTC; cdr3_aa: CASSFRQGIYEQYF
v_call: TRBV19; clone_size: NA; j_call: TRBJ2-5; d_call: TRBD1; cdr3_nt: TGTGCCAGTTCGGGCACAGGGGGCTCGGAGACCCAGTACTTC; cdr3_aa: CASSGTGGSETQYF
v_call: TRBV4-1; clone_size: NA; j_call: TRBJ2-7; d_call: NA; cdr3_nt: TGCGCCAGCAGCCAAGATAGGAGGATAACCTACGAGCAGTACTTC; cdr3_aa: CASSQDRRITYEQYF
v_call: TRBV4-1; clone_size: NA; j_call: TRBJ2-7; d_call: NA; cdr3_nt: TGCGCCAGCAGCCAAGAAAGCATTCCCTACGAGCAGTACTTC; cdr3_aa: CASSQESIPYEQYF
v_call: TRBV10-3; clone_size: NA; j_call: TRBJ2-1; d_call: TRBD1; cdr3_nt: TGTGCCATCAGAGGACAGGGGGGTGAGCAGTTCTTC; cdr3_aa: CAIRGQGGEQFF
v_call: TRBV2; clone_size: few; j_call: TRBJ2-7; d_call: TRBD2; cdr3_nt: TGTGCCAGCAGCACTAGCGGGACCCTCGGCGAGCAGTACTTC; cdr3_aa: CASSTSGTLGEQYF
v_call: TRBV6-5; clone_size: NA; j_call: TRBJ1-5; d_call: TRBD1; cdr3_nt: TGTGCCAGCAGTTACCGAGGACAGGCTGAGCCCCAGCATTTT; cdr3_aa: CASSYRGQAEPQHF
v_call: TRBV10-1; clone_size: NA; j_call: TRBJ2-7; d_call: TRBD2; cdr3_nt: TGCGCCAGCAGTGAGTCAGGGACTAGCGGGATCCTCCTGCTCTCCTACGAGCAGTACTTC; cdr3_aa: CASSESGTSGILLLSYEQYF
v_call: TRBV27; clone_size: NA; j_call: TRBJ1-4; d_call: NA; cdr3_nt: TGTGCCAGCAGTAGATCCGGGACAAAGTCATTCGCAACTAATGAAAAACTGTTTTTT; cdr3_aa: CASSRSGTKSFATNEKLFF
v_call: TRBV11-2; clone_size: once; j_call: TRBJ1-2; d_call: TRBD1; cdr3_nt: TGTGCCAGCAGCTTAACGCCCCCGGGACAGAGTAACTATGGCTACACCTTC; cdr3_aa: CASSLTPPGQSNYGYTF
v_call: TRBV7-9; clone_size: NA; j_call: TRBJ2-3; d_call: NA; cdr3_nt: TGTGCCAGCAGCCCTCCCCGAACTAGCTTTGGTACAGATACGCAGTATTTT; cdr3_aa: CASSPPRTSFGTDTQYF
v_call: TRBV6-5; clone_size: NA; j_call: TRBJ2-1; d_call: NA; cdr3_nt: TGTGCCAGCAGTTACTTTTGGCAGGGCAATGAGCAGTTCTTC; cdr3_aa: CASSYFWQGNEQFF
v_call: TRBV5-1; clone_size: NA; j_call: TRBJ2-3; d_call: TRBD2; cdr3_nt: TGCGCCAGCAGCTTAGTGGTGGGAGGGCCTGCTACAGATACGCAGTATTTT; cdr3_aa: CASSLVVGGPATDTQYF
v_call: TRBV7-9; clone_size: NA; j_call: TRBJ2-1; d_call: TRBD2; cdr3_nt: TGTGCCAGCAGCTCATGGGGGGGGACGCATGAGCAGTTCTTC; cdr3_aa: CASSSWGGTHEQFF
v_call: TRBV5-1; clone_size: NA; j_call: TRBJ1-2; d_call: NA; cdr3_nt: TGCGCCAGCAGCTTCGATACAGCTGACTATGGCTACACCTTC; cdr3_aa: CASSFDTADYGYTF
v_call: TRBV19; clone_size: NA; j_call: TRBJ2-3; d_call: NA; cdr3_nt: TGTGCCAGTAGTATCCAGCGGACTAGCACAGATACGCAGTATTTT; cdr3_aa: CASSIQRTSTDTQYF
v_call: TRBV27; clone_size: NA; j_call: TRBJ1-2; d_call: NA; cdr3_nt: TGTGCCAGCAGTTACACGGGCGCGGCTGGCTACACCTTC; cdr3_aa: CASSYTGAAGYTF
v_call: TRBV7-2; clone_size: NA; j_call: TRBJ2-3; d_call: NA; cdr3_nt: TGTGCCAGCAGCTCCTGGGGAGATACGCAGTATTTT; cdr3_aa: CASSSWGDTQYF
v_call: TRBV7-2; clone_size: NA; j_call: TRBJ2-6; d_call: NA; cdr3_nt: TGTGCCAGCAGCTTAGCCCAACTTAGCCTCTCTGGGGCCAACGTCCTGACTTTC; cdr3_aa: CASSLAQLSLSGANVLTF
v_call: TRBV2; clone_size: NA; j_call: TRBJ1-1; d_call: NA; cdr3_nt: TGTGCCAGCAGTGAAAGTCCGAACACTGAAGCTTTCTTT; cdr3_aa: CASSESPNTEAFF
v_call: TRBV19; clone_size: once; j_call: TRBJ1-1; d_call: TRBD1; cdr3_nt: TGTGCCAGTAGCTTTCAGGGGGCGACAGGAGCTTTCTTT; cdr3_aa: CASSFQGATGAFF
v_call: TRBV19; clone_size: NA; j_call: TRBJ1-5; d_call: TRBD1; cdr3_nt: TGTGCCAGTAGTGCCCACAGGGGAAGGGGCCATCAGCCCCAGCATTTT; cdr3_aa: CASSAHRGRGHQPQHF
v_call: TRBV28; clone_size: NA; j_call: TRBJ2-2; d_call: NA; cdr3_nt: TGTGCCAGCAGAAAGCCGGGGGACGCTAGGGACACCGGGGAGCTGTTTTTT; cdr3_aa: CASRKPGDARDTGELFF
v_call: TRBV7-2; clone_size: NA; j_call: TRBJ1-3; d_call: TRBD1; cdr3_nt: TGTGCCAGCAGTTTTGAGGGGGCGGCTGGAAACACCATATATTTT; cdr3_aa: CASSFEGAAGNTIYF
v_call: TRBV11-2; clone_size: few; j_call: TRBJ1-4; d_call: NA; cdr3_nt: TGTGCCAGCAGCCTGCTATGGACGGACGCAACTAATGAAAAACTGTTTTTT; cdr3_aa: CASSLLWTDATNEKLFF
v_call: TRBV18; clone_size: NA; j_call: TRBJ2-1; d_call: NA; cdr3_nt: TGTGCCAGCTCACCACCGTACCAGGGCGGGAATTACAATGAGCAGTTCTTC; cdr3_aa: CASSPPYQGGNYNEQFF
v_call: TRBV19; clone_size: NA; j_call: TRBJ1-2; d_call: TRBD1; cdr3_nt: TGTGCCAGTTGGAGACAGGGGGACTATGGCTACACCTTC; cdr3_aa: CASWRQGDYGYTF
v_call: TRBV19; clone_size: few; j_call: TRBJ1-5; d_call: TRBD1; cdr3_nt: TGTGCCAGTAGTCGGGACAGGGTTGGTCAGCCCCAGCATTTT; cdr3_aa: CASSRDRVGQPQHF
v_call: TRBV10-3; clone_size: NA; j_call: TRBJ1-3; d_call: NA; cdr3_nt: TGTGCCATCAGTGATGCCGGAAACACCATATATTTT; cdr3_aa: CAISDAGNTIYF
v_call: TRBV7-3; clone_size: NA; j_call: TRBJ2-2; d_call: NA; cdr3_nt: TGTGCCAGCAGCTTACAGGGACCTCACACCGGGGAGCTGTTTTTT; cdr3_aa: CASSLQGPHTGELFF
v_call: TRBV5-4; clone_size: NA; j_call: TRBJ2-2; d_call: TRBD2; cdr3_nt: TGTGCCAGCTATCAGCTTTTAGCGGGAGATACCGGGGAGCTGTTTTTT; cdr3_aa: CASYQLLAGDTGELFF
v_call: TRBV6-5; clone_size: NA; j_call: TRBJ2-7; d_call: NA; cdr3_nt: TGTGCCAGCAGTTACCGGCCTAGCGCCGATTACGAGCAGTACTTC; cdr3_aa: CASSYRPSADYEQYF
v_call: TRBV28; clone_size: NA; j_call: TRBJ1-5; d_call: NA; cdr3_nt: TGTGCCAGCAGTTTTGAGGTTCCTCAGCCCCAGCATTTT; cdr3_aa: CASSFEVPQPQHF
v_call: TRBV5-1; clone_size: NA; j_call: TRBJ2-3; d_call: NA; cdr3_nt: TGCGCCAGCAGCCCCTTTGGTAGCGGAGGCACAGATACGCAGTATTTT; cdr3_aa: CASSPFGSGGTDTQYF
v_call: TRBV14; clone_size: NA; j_call: TRBJ2-7; d_call: NA; cdr3_nt: TGTGCCAGCAGCTTTACCTCCTACGAGCAGTACTTC; cdr3_aa: CASSFTSYEQYF
v_call: TRBV19; clone_size: few; j_call: TRBJ2-3; d_call: TRBD1; cdr3_nt: TGTGCCAGTAGTTTCCAGGGGGTGGATACGCAGTATTTT; cdr3_aa: CASSFQGVDTQYF
v_call: TRBV12-5; clone_size: once; j_call: TRBJ2-1; d_call: TRBD1; cdr3_nt: TGTGCTAGTGGTTTGGTACAGGGACAGGGTTCCTACAATGAGCAGTTCTTC; cdr3_aa: CASGLVQGQGSYNEQFF
v_call: TRBV10-3; clone_size: NA; j_call: TRBJ2-2; d_call: TRBD2; cdr3_nt: TGTGCCATCAGTGGTAGCGGGAGTTCTATCGGGGAGCTGTTTTTT; cdr3_aa: CAISGSGSSIGELFF
v_call: TRBV6-5; clone_size: NA; j_call: TRBJ1-2; d_call: TRBD1; cdr3_nt: TGTGCCAGCAGTTCAGGGGGCGCCTATGGCTACACCTTC; cdr3_aa: CASSSGGAYGYTF
v_call: TRBV6-5; clone_size: NA; j_call: TRBJ1-1; d_call: NA; cdr3_nt: TGTGCCAGCAGTCTTACGGACGGTAACACTGAAGCTTTCTTT; cdr3_aa: CASSLTDGNTEAFF
v_call: TRBV7-2; clone_size: NA; j_call: TRBJ2-3; d_call: NA; cdr3_nt: TGTGCCAGCAGCTTAGTTCCAGGGCGCACAGATACGCAGTATTTT; cdr3_aa: CASSLVPGRTDTQYF